Sequencing of this TCR beta chain was carried out in a study of T cells after yellow fever vaccination. TCRdb reanalysed the 5' RACE reads using MiXCR and keeps one entry per CDR3 protein. The data hold a few hundred thousand distinct CDR3 sequences, with roughly 4% observed a single time. This material consisted of PBMCs, taken 5 days after the yellow fever booster vaccination. This receptor was taken from a man in his late teens or twenties who received the YFV17D yellow fever vaccine.

The CDR3 DNA sequence: TGTGCCAGCAGCTCGGGACAACGGATCCATGGCTACACCTTC. This encodes CASSSGQRIHGYTF. The chain couples TRBV7-2 to TRBJ1-2; weak D call: TRBD1 (6 bases). The CDR3 loop spans 14 amino acids. Germline CDR1 and CDR2: SGHTA and FQGNSA. V lost 4 bases to trimming and J lost 6 bases, with 15 bases between them.